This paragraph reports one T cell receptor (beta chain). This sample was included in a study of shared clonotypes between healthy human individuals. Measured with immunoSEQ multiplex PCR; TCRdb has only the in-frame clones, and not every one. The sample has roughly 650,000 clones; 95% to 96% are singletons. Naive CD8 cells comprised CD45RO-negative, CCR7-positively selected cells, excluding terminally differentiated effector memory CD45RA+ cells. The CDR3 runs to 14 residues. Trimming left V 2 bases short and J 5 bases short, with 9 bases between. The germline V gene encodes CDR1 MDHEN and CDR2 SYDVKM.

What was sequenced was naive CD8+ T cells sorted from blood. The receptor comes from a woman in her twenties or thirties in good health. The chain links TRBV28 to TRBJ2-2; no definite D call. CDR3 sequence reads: CASSLNFRTGELFF. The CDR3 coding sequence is TGTGCCAGCAGTTTAAACTTTAGGACCGGGGAGCTGTTTTTT.